Detailed here is one T cell receptor beta chain. Its antigen remains unknown. V was shortened by 2 bases and J by 6 bases, with 18 bases between the two germline ends. The CDR3 spans 16 residues. Germline values: CDR1 MNHEY, CDR2 SVGEGT. This entry comes from a study of CD8 T cells in ankylosing spondylitis. Points from the study as a whole: Made up of about eight highly homologous variants, a TCR beta motif appeared characteristic of ankylosing spondylitis blood.

TCRdb fed the 5' RACE reads into MiXCR, producing one record per CDR3 protein. The sample has around 140,000 distinct CDR3 sequences, about a sixth seen once. Source material: blood, either unsorted or a sorted T cell fraction (not recorded which). This chain joins TRBV6-2 or TRBV6-3 and TRBJ2-3, with D possibly TRBD2 on 5 matching bases. This clonotype was obtained from a male donor with ankylosing spondylitis. CDR3 DNA: TGTGCCAGCAGTTACAAAGCGGTCCGACCCGGGGATACGCAGTATTTT. Translated: CASSYKAVRPGDTQYF.